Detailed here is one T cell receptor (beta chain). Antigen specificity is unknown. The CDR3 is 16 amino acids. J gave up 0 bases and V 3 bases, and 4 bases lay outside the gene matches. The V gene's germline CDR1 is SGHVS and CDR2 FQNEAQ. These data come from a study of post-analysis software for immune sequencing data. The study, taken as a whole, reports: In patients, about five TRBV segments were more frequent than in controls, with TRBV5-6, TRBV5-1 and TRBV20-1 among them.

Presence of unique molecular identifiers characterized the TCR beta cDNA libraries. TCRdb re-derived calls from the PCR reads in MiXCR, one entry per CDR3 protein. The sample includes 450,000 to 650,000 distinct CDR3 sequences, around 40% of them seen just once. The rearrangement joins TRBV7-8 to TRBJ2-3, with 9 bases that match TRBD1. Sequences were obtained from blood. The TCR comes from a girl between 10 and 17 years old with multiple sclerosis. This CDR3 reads CASSFSTGGSTDTQYF. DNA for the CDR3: TGTGCCAGCAGCTTCTCGACAGGGGGAAGCACAGATACGCAGTATTTT.